This entry lists 10 T cell receptor beta chains sequenced from one sample in a study of memory CD4+ T cells and cytomegalovirus serostatus. Single viable CD3+CD4+CD8-CD45RO+ cells were sorted as the memory CD4+ T cells. TCRdb's copy holds only in-frame clones and misses some; the assay was immunoSEQ multiplex PCR. The sample consists of 50,000 or so clones, around 83% of them appearing once. The sample consisted of memory CD4+ T cells from blood. The receptor set was obtained from an adult in good health and CMV-seropositive.

V gene TRBV5-6 combines with J gene TRBJ1-1; a weak D match, TRBD1 (6 bases). Trimming removed 4 bases from V and 6 bases from J, with 16 bases in between. The CDR3 totals 14 residues. Germline CDR1 and CDR2: SGHDT and YYEEEE. CDR3 loop: CASSGGTGISEAFF. CDR3 DNA: TGTGCCAGCAGCGGCGGTACAGGGATATCTGAAGCTTTCTTT.

This chain connects TRBV18 to TRBJ1-5, with D maybe TRBD1 (5 bases). Deletions cut 2 bases from V and 7 bases from J, with 15 bases between. Germline-derived CDR1 and CDR2 are KGHSH and LQKENI. The CDR3 has 15 residues. The CDR3 loop reads CASSPFSRAGQPQHF. The CDR3 DNA reads as TGTGCCAGCTCACCATTCAGTAGGGCAGGGCAGCCCCAGCATTTT.

Only a few counts were recorded for this clone. The rearrangement joins TRBV7-6 to TRBJ2-7, with D perhaps matching TRBD2 (6 bases). Germline CDR1 reads SGHVS; CDR2 reads FNYEAQ. This CDR3 spans 15 amino acids. V gave up 5 bases and J gave up 0 bases, with 14 bases separating them. The CDR3 DNA is TGTGCCAGCAGCCCACGTGCGGGAAGCTCCTACGAGCAGTACTTC. Translation gives CASSPRAGSSYEQYF.

The V and J genes are TRBV5-1 and TRBJ2-1; weak D call: TRBD2 (6 bases). V was pared by 5 bases and J by 4 bases, with 19 bases between. Germline values: CDR1 SGHRS, CDR2 YFSETQ. The CDR3 covers 16 residues. CDR3 sequence (DNA): TGCGCCAGCAGGAAGGCAGCGGGTACTGTATACAATGAGCAGTTCTTC. Encoded protein: CASRKAAGTVYNEQFF.

This clone was counted a few times. This rearrangement joins TRBV5-8 to TRBJ2-7; D may be TRBD1 (5 bases). CDR1 is SGHTS and CDR2 is YDEGEE in the germline V gene. This CDR3 has 14 amino acids. The V and J ends lost 4 bases and 10 bases respectively, with 21 bases between them. The CDR3 DNA follows: TGTGCCAGCAGCCCTCCAGACCGTTCCTGGGGCCAGTACTTC. Protein: CASSPPDRSWGQYF.

This chain links TRBV6-5 with TRBJ2-5; 12 bases map to TRBD2. The CDR3 length is 16 residues. Germline V gene sequence: CDR1 MNHEY, CDR2 SVGAGI. The V gene end was trimmed by 4 bases and the J gene end by 5 bases; junction bases not matched to a gene: 8. For the CDR3, the DNA is TGTGCCAGCAGTTCCCCGGGGCTAGCGGGGGGGGAGACCCAGTACTTC. Its translation is CASSSPGLAGGETQYF.

This clone was picked up one time. The chain joins TRBV4-1 to TRBJ2-1; 8 bases map to TRBD2. This CDR3 region has 17 residues. V lost 2 bases, J lost 2 bases, and 8 bases stayed unmatched. CDR1 and CDR2 from the germline V gene are MGHRA and YSYEKL. The CDR3 DNA reads TGCGCCAGCAGCCAAAGTGAGAGCGGGGGTCCCTACAATGAGCAGTTCTTC. It is translated as CASSQSESGGPYNEQFF.

The chain carries TRBV5-6 and TRBJ2-2, with D tentatively TRBD1 (6 bases). The germline CDR1 and CDR2 sequences are SGHDT and YYEEEE. V lost 1 base to trimming and J lost 7 bases, with 8 bases between them. This CDR3 region has 13 residues. Here the CDR3 reads CASSLNRDGELFF. The DNA of the CDR3 is TGTGCCAGCAGCTTGAACAGGGACGGGGAGCTGTTTTTT.

V gene TRBV28 combines with J gene TRBJ1-2; no clear D gene. The V gene lost 2 bases and the J gene lost 4 bases, with 8 bases spanning the gap. Germline loops: CDR1 MDHEN, CDR2 SYDVKM. This CDR3 has 13 residues. The CDR3 DNA follows: TGTGCCAGCAGTTTAAGGGCGGTCTATGGCTACACCTTC. As protein: CASSLRAVYGYTF.

The chain has TRBV18 and TRBJ1-2; possible D gene TRBD1, 5 bases. CDR3 length: 15 amino acids. Trimming shortened V by 3 bases and J by 1 base, and 12 bases separated the two germline ends. Germline assignment: CDR1 KGHSH and CDR2 LQKENI. The CDR3 sequence is CASSPTGTGNYGYTF. DNA of the CDR3: TGTGCCAGCTCACCTACCGGGACCGGTAACTATGGCTACACCTTC.